These T cell receptor beta chains were read from a single sample in a study of T cells in Graves' hyperthyroidism and ophthalmopathy. Each CDR3 protein is one row after TCRdb ran MiXCR on the multiplex PCR reads. The table records fewer than 600,000 distinct CDR3 sequences, 11% to 15% of them present only once. Input material: blood. The receptors come from a woman between 40 and 55 years old with Graves' hyperthyroidism. Each CDR3 is given with its conserved first and last residue. A D gene is named only where the DNA matches it firmly. The size of a clone is reported for some rows only, either as once, few or many, or as a class for expanded clones.

TRBV20-1	NA	NA	TRBJ1-5	TGCAGTGCTAGAGACTCAGGCCGTCCTAGCAATCAGCCCCAGCATTTT	CSARDSGRPSNQPQHF
TRBV2	TRBD2	many	TRBJ2-3	TGTGCCAGCAGTCCCCTAGCGGTACGCACAGATACGCAGTATTTT	CASSPLAVRTDTQYF
TRBV7-9	NA	NA	TRBJ1-6	TGTGCCAGTAGGGGGGGCCTCTACTCACCCCTCCACTTT	CASRGGLYSPLHF
TRBV18	TRBD1	many	TRBJ1-5	TGTGCCAGCTCACCAACAGGGGGACAGCCCCAGCATTTT	CASSPTGGQPQHF
TRBV7-9	TRBD1	NA	TRBJ2-5	TGTGCCAGCAGCTTAGGTTTGACAGGGCAGCTAGAGGAGACCCAGTACTTC	CASSLGLTGQLEETQYF
TRBV5-1	TRBD1	many	TRBJ2-5	TGCGCCAGCAGCTTGCAGGGGGCGAACCAAGAGACCCAGTACTTC	CASSLQGANQETQYF
TRBV3-1	NA	many	TRBJ1-3	TGTGCCAGCAGCCAGTTTAACTCTGGAAACACCATATATTTT	CASSQFNSGNTIYF
TRBV27	NA	few	TRBJ2-7	TGTGCCAGCAGCCTCGGACCAAATCTTCCCTACGAGCAGTACTTC	CASSLGPNLPYEQYF
TRBV7-9	NA	many	TRBJ1-3	TGTGCCAGCAGCGCGGACAGCTCTGGAAACACCATATATTTT	CASSADSSGNTIYF
TRBV7-2	NA	many	TRBJ2-1	TGTGCCAGCAGCTTAGTTGCGGGACGTTACAATGAGCAGTTCTTC	CASSLVAGRYNEQFF
TRBV2	NA	many	TRBJ1-1	TGTGCCAGCACAATCCTCTATTCGAACACTGAAGCTTTCTTT	CASTILYSNTEAFF
TRBV3-1	NA	many	TRBJ1-1	TGTGCCAGCAGCCAAGAGGGAGCGCTGAACACTGAAGCTTTCTTT	CASSQEGALNTEAFF
TRBV27	NA	NA	TRBJ2-1	TGTGCCAGCAAACCCGGGGGTACCTACAATGAGCAGTTCTTC	CASKPGGTYNEQFF
TRBV28	TRBD2	NA	TRBJ2-2	TGTGCCAGCAGTTACCTGACTAGCGGGAGTAACGGGGAGCTGTTTTTT	CASSYLTSGSNGELFF
TRBV5-1	TRBD2	many	TRBJ2-1	TGCGCCAGCACCTGGTCGTTAGCGGGGGACAATGAGCAGTTCTTC	CASTWSLAGDNEQFF
TRBV27	NA	NA	TRBJ2-3	TGTGCCAGCAGCGTCCTTAGGGGGGATACGCAGTATTTT	CASSVLRGDTQYF
TRBV2	TRBD1	many	TRBJ2-7	TGTGCCAGCAGGGATGACAGGGGGCAGAGCTCCTACGAGCAGTACTTC	CASRDDRGQSSYEQYF
TRBV7-9	NA	few	TRBJ1-6	TGTGCCAGCAGTTCAGGGAAAGGATCACCCCTCCACTTT	CASSSGKGSPLHF
TRBV2	NA	many	TRBJ1-3	TGTGCCAGCAGGGGGGGAGGTTCAGGTGGTCGGACTGGAAACACCATATATTTT	CASRGGGSGGRTGNTIYF
TRBV7-9	NA	NA	TRBJ2-7	TGTGCCAGCAGCTTAGCCCCTTACGAGCAGTGCTTC	CASSLAPYEQCF
TRBV5-6	NA	few	TRBJ2-2	TGTGCCAGCAGCCAGGGGCCGATGACCGGGGAGCTGTTTTTT	CASSQGPMTGELFF
TRBV28	TRBD2	many	TRBJ2-3	TGTGCCAGCAGCCTTGGGCCGGGGGGAGGGACAGATACGCAGTATTTT	CASSLGPGGGTDTQYF
TRBV6-5	TRBD2	few	TRBJ2-2	TGTGCCAGCAGTTACTTGACGGGAGGGCCTACCGGGGAGCTGTTTTTT	CASSYLTGGPTGELFF
TRBV30	TRBD1	many	TRBJ1-2	TGTGCCTGGAGTGTACTGACAGGGGCCTATGGCTACACCTTC	CAWSVLTGAYGYTF
TRBV4-1	TRBD2	NA	TRBJ2-7	TGCGCCAGCAGCCAAGGCGCTGGGACTAGCGGATCCTACGAGCAGTACTTC	CASSQGAGTSGSYEQYF
TRBV20-1	TRBD1	many	TRBJ2-7	TGCAGTGCTACCCGGGACAGGGGCCACGAGCAGTACTTC	CSATRDRGHEQYF
TRBV19	TRBD2	NA	TRBJ2-3	TGTGCCAGTAGTATTTCGCTAGCGGGAGCTACAGATACGCAGTATTTT	CASSISLAGATDTQYF
TRBV12-5	NA	few	TRBJ2-6	TGTGCTAGTGGTTGGGGACTGTCCTCTGGGGCCAACGTCCTGACTTTC	CASGWGLSSGANVLTF
TRBV14	NA	NA	TRBJ2-3	TGTGCCAGCAGCCAAGAACCGACTGGGACAGATACGCAGTATTTT	CASSQEPTGTDTQYF
TRBV3-1	TRBD1	NA	TRBJ1-2	TGTGCCAGCAGCCAAGATATCGGGACAGGGACCGTCGCTAACTATGGCTACACCTTC	CASSQDIGTGTVANYGYTF
TRBV7-8	TRBD1	many	TRBJ2-7	TGTGCCAGCAGCTACGGACAGGGGATCTACGAGCAGTACTTC	CASSYGQGIYEQYF
TRBV28	TRBD1	many	TRBJ2-7	TGTGCCAGCAGTCAGGGGGTCTACGAGCAGTACTTC	CASSQGVYEQYF
TRBV2	NA	NA	TRBJ1-5	TGTGCCAGCAGTGAAGCCGGCTGGGGCGCCAATCAGCCCCAGCATTTT	CASSEAGWGANQPQHF
TRBV2	TRBD2	many	TRBJ2-1	TGTGCCAGCAGAGGGACTAGCGGGAGAGTGGGTGAGCAGTTCTTC	CASRGTSGRVGEQFF
TRBV6-1	TRBD2	many	TRBJ2-1	TGTGCCAGCTCGGGGGGAAGCGGGACCCTCTGGAATGAGCAGTTCTTC	CASSGGSGTLWNEQFF
TRBV15	NA	few	TRBJ2-4	TGTGCCACCAGCAGAGATAAGAAAAACATTCAGTACTTC	CATSRDKKNIQYF
TRBV14	TRBD2	NA	TRBJ2-7	TGTGCCAGCAGCCCCTGGGGGTCTAGCGGGAACGAGCAGTACTTC	CASSPWGSSGNEQYF
TRBV27	NA	many	TRBJ2-3	TGTGCCAGCAGGGGACTGAGCACAGATACGCAGTATTTT	CASRGLSTDTQYF
TRBV12-3/TRBV12-4	TRBD1	many	TRBJ1-2	TGTGCCAGCAGCCGGGGACAGGGCGGAGCTAACTATGGCTACACCTTC	CASSRGQGGANYGYTF
TRBV27	TRBD2	many	TRBJ2-1	TGTGCCAGCAGTGATATAGGACTAGCGGGAGGGATTGGGTCCTACAATGAGCAGTTCTTC	CASSDIGLAGGIGSYNEQFF
TRBV6-1	NA	many	TRBJ2-3	TGTGCCAGCAGTGGGGACTTTTCCACAGATACGCAGTATTTT	CASSGDFSTDTQYF
TRBV30	TRBD1	many	TRBJ1-2	TGTGCCTGCGGGGACAGGAATCGGTTTGGCTATGGCTACACCTTC	CACGDRNRFGYGYTF